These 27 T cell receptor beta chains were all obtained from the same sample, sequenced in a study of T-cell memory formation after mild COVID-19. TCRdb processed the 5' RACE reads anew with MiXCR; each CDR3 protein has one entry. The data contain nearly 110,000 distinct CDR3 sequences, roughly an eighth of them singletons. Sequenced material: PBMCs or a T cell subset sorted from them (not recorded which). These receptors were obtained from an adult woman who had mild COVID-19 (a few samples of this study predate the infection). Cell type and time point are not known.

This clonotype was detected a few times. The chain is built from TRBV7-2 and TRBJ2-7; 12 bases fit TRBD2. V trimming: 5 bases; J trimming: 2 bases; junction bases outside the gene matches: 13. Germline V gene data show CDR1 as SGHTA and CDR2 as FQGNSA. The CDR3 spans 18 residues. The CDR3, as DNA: TGTGCCAGCAGCCCCAGGACTAGCGGGATCTTCTCTCCCTACGAGCAGTACTTC. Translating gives CASSPRTSGIFSPYEQYF.

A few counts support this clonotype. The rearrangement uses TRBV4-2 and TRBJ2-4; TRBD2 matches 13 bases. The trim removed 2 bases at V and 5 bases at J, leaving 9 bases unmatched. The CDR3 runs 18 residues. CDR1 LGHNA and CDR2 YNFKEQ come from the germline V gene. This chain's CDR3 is CASSQLTSGRREENIQYF. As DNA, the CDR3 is TGTGCCAGCAGCCAACTGACTAGCGGGAGGAGGGAAGAAAACATTCAGTACTTC.

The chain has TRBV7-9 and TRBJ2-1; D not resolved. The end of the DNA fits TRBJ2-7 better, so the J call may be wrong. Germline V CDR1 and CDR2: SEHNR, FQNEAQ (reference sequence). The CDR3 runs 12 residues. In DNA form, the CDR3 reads TGTGCCAGCAGCCTCAGGTACGACGAGCAGTACTTC. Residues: CASSLRYDEQYF.

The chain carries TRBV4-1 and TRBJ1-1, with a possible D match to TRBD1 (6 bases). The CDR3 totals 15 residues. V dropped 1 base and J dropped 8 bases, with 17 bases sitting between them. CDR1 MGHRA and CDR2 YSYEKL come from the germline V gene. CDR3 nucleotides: TGCGCCAGCAGCCAAGTCCATCCCACAGGGAGCGAAGCTTTCTTT. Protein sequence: CASSQVHPTGSEAFF.

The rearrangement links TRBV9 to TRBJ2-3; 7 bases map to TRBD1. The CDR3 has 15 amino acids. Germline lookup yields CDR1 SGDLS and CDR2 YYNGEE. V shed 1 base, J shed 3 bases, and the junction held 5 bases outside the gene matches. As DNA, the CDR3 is TGTGCCAGCAGCGTACAGGGGGTATCAACAGATACGCAGTATTTT. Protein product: CASSVQGVSTDTQYF.

The DNA for the CDR3 is TGTGCCAGCAGCAATCACAGAAACTATGGCTACACCTTC. It specifies CASSNHRNYGYTF. The V gene is TRBV7-6, the J gene TRBJ1-2; D not certain. The CDR3 loop spans 13 amino acids. In germline, CDR1 is SGHVS, CDR2 FNYEAQ. V lost 5 bases and J 2 bases, leaving 9 bases between the germline ends.

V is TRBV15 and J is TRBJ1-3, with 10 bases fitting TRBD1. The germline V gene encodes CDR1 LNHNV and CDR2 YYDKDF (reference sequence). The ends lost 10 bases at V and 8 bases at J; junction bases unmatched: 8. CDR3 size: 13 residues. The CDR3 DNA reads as TGTGCCATCGCAAGACAGGGGGCAGACACCATATATTTT. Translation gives CAIARQGADTIYF. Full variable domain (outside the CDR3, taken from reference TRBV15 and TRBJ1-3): DAMVIQNPRYQVTQFGKPVTLSCSQTLNHNVMYWYQQKSSQAPKLLFHYYDKDFNNEADTPDNFQSRRPNTSFCFLDIRSPGLGDTAMYLCAIARQGADTIYFGEGSWLTVV.

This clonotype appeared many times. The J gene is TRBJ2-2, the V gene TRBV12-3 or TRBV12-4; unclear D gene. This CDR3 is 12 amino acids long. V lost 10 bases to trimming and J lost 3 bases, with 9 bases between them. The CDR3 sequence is CATLVDTGELFF. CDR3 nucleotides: TGTGCCACCCTGGTGGACACCGGGGAGCTGTTTTTT.

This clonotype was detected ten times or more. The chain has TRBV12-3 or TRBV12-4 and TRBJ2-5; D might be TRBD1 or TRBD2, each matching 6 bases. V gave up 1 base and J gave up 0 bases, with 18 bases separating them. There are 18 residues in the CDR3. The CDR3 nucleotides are TGTGCCAGCAGTTTAGTAGGGGGGTTAAAACCGTACCAAGAGACCCAGTACTTC. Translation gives CASSLVGGLKPYQETQYF.

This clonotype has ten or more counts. CDR3 DNA sequence: TGCGCCAGCAGCCAAGGACAGGGGATCCCCACAGATACGCAGTATTTT. Its protein is CASSQGQGIPTDTQYF. The chain joins TRBV4-3 to TRBJ2-3, with 8 bases fitting TRBD1. From germline, CDR1 is LGHNA and CDR2 YSLEER. J was trimmed by 2 bases and V by 1 base; bases with no gene match: 5. The CDR3 is made up of 16 amino acids.

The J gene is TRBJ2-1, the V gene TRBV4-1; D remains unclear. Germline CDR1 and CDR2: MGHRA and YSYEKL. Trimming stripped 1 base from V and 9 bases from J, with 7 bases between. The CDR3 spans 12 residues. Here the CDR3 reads CASSQVRGEQFF. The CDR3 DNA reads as TGCGCCAGCAGCCAAGTCCGCGGTGAGCAGTTCTTC.

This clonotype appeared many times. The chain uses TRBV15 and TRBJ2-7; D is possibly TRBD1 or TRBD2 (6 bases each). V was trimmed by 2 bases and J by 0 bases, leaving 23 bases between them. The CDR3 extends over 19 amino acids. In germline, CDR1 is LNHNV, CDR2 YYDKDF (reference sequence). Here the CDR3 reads CATSRPRRDMGATSYEQYF. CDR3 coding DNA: TGTGCCACCAGCAGACCCCGGCGGGATATGGGGGCAACCTCCTACGAGCAGTACTTC.

The CDR3 sequence: CASSFGQGGTYEQYF. DNA of the CDR3: TGTGCCAGCAGTTTCGGACAGGGGGGCACCTACGAGCAGTACTTC. The chain recombines TRBV6-5 with TRBJ2-7, with TRBD1 matching over 10 bases. The CDR3 spans 15 residues. The J segment lost 2 bases and the V segment lost 4 bases, leaving 5 bases of the junction unmatched. Germline assignment: CDR1 MNHEY and CDR2 SVGAGI.

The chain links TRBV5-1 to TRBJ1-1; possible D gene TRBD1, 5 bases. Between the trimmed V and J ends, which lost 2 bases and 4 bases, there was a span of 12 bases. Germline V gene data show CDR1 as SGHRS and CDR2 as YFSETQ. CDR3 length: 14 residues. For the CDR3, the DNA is TGCGCCAGCAGCTTACAAGAACAGGCCACTGAAGCTTTCTTT. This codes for CASSLQEQATEAFF.

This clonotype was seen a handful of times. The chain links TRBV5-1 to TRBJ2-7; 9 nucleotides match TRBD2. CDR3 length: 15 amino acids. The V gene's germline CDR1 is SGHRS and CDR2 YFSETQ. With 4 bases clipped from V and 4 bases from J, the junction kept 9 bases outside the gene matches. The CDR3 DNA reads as TGCGCCAGCAGCAACCCACCTAGCGGGGTGTACGAGCAGTACTTC. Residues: CASSNPPSGVYEQYF.

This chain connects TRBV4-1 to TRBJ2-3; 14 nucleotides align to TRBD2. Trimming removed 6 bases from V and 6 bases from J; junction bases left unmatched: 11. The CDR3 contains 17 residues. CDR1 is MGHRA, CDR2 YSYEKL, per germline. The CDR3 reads CASSLGLAGVSQDTQYF. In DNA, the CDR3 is TGCGCCAGCAGTCTGGGACTAGCGGGGGTGAGCCAGGATACGCAGTATTTT.

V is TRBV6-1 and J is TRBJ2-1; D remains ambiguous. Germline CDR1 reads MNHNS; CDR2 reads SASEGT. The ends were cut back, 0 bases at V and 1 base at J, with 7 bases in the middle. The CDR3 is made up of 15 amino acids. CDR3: CASSEAWSSYNEQFF. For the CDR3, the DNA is TGTGCCAGCAGTGAAGCGTGGAGTTCCTACAATGAGCAGTTCTTC.

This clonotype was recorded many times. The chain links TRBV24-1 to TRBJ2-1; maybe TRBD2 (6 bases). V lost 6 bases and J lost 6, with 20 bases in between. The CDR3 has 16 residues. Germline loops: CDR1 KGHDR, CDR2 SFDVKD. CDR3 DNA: TGTGCCACCAGTATCCCCGTTGGGCGGGGAGGCAATGAGCAGTTCTTC. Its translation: CATSIPVGRGGNEQFF.

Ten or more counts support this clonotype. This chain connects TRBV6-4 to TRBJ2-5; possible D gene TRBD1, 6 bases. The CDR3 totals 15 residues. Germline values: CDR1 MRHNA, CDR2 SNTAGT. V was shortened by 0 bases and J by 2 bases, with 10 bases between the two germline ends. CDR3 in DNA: TGTGCCAGCAGTGACTCAGGGGGACCACAAGAGACCCAGTACTTC. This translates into CASSDSGGPQETQYF.

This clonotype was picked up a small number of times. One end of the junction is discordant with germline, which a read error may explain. CDR3 in DNA: TGCGCCAGCGGCACTTACACTAGCGGGAGCTCCCACGAGCAGTACTTC. Translated, it gives CASGTYTSGSSHEQYF. V gene TRBV5-1 combines with J gene TRBJ2-7; 11 bases match TRBD2. This CDR3 has 16 residues. Germline CDR1 and CDR2: SGHRS and YFSETQ.

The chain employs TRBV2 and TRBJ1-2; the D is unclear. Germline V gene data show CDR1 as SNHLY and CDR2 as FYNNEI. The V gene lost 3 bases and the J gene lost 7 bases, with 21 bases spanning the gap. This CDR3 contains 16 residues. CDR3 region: CASSEMGARPLRGYTF. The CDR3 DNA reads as TGTGCCAGCAGTGAGATGGGCGCCAGGCCCCTCCGTGGCTACACCTTC.

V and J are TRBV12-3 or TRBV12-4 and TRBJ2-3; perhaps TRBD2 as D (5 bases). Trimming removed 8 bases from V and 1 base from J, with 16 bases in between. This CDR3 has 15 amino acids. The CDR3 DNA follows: TGTGCCAGCCGAAGGGCTGTTAGCGGCACAGATACGCAGTATTTT. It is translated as CASRRAVSGTDTQYF.

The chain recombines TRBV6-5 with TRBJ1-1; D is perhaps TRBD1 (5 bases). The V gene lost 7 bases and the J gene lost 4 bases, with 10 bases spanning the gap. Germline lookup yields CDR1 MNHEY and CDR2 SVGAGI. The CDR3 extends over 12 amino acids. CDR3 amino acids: CASMQGTTEAFF. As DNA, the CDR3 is TGTGCCAGCATGCAGGGTACCACTGAAGCTTTCTTT.

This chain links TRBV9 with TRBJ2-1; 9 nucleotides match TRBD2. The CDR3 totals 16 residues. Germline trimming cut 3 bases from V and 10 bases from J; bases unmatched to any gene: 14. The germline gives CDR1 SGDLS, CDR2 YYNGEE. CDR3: CASSDLGEAGGREQFF. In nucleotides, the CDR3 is TGTGCCAGCAGCGACCTCGGGGAAGCGGGAGGCAGAGAGCAGTTCTTC.

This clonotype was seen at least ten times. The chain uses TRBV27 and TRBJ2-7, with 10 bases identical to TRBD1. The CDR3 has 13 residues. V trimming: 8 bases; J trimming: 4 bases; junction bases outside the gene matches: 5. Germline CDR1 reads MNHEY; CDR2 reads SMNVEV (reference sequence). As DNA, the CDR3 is TGTGCCAGCCGGACAGGGGGTTTTTACGAGCAGTACTTC. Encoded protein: CASRTGGFYEQYF.

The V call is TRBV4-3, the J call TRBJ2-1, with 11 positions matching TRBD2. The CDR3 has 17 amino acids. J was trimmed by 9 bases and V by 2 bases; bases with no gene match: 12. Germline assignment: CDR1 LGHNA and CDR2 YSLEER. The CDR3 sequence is CASSQPRELAGDGEQFF. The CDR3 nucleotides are TGCGCCAGCAGCCAACCCCGGGAACTAGCGGGAGATGGTGAGCAGTTCTTC.

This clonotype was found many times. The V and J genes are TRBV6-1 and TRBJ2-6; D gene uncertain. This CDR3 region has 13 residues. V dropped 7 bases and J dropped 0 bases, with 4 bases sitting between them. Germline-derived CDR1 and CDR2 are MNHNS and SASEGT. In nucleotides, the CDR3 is TGTGCCAGCAAAGTCTCTGGGGCCAACGTCCTGACTTTC. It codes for CASKVSGANVLTF.